The 30 T cell receptor beta chains presented below share a single source sample, sequenced in a study of regulatory T cells in long-lasting Graves disease. Time point noted: newly diagnosed GD, antithyroid drugs for less than 3 months. Extracted PBMC RNA gave rise to the TCR library. Building of the TCR beta libraries involved iRepertoire HTBI primers and Arm-PCR of CDR3 regions. In TCRdb, the multiplex PCR reads were re-called with MiXCR into one record per CDR3 protein. The table lists about 420,000 distinct CDR3 sequences, about 16% of them singletons. The sample also formed part of further work on T cells in Graves' hyperthyroidism and ophthalmopathy.

The sequencing here drew on peripheral blood mononuclear cells (PBMCs), taken at new diagnosis, from a patient treated with antithyroid drugs. These receptors were taken from a young woman with Graves disease.

This chain uses TRBV27 with TRBJ2-3; 15 positions match TRBD2. CDR3 size: 15 residues. The trim removed 2 bases at V and 8 bases at J, leaving 2 bases unmatched. The germline V gene has CDR1 MNHEY and CDR2 SMNVEV (reference sequence). CDR3 nucleotides: TGTGCCAGCAGTTTAACGGGACTAGCGGGAGGTACGCAGTATTTT. Translation gives CASSLTGLAGGTQYF.

This clonotype was counted ten times or more. The CDR3 bases are TGTGCCAGCAGCCCAGGGGGACTAGCGGGAACAAATGAGCAGTTCTTC. This encodes CASSPGGLAGTNEQFF. The chain carries TRBV11-3 and TRBJ2-1, with 13 bases that match TRBD2. The length of the CDR3 is 16 residues. The V segment lost 5 bases and the J segment 7 bases; nucleotides outside the gene matches: 8. CDR1 SGHNT and CDR2 YENEEA come from the germline V gene.

This clonotype occurred many times. The J gene is TRBJ2-7, the V gene TRBV13; 10 nucleotides match TRBD2. Germline values: CDR1 PRHDT, CDR2 FYEKMQ (reference sequence). The V gene end was trimmed by 5 bases and the J gene end by 3 bases; junction bases not matched to a gene: 10. The length of the CDR3 is 16 residues. CDR3 coding DNA: TGTGCCAGCAGCCAAACGACTAGCGGGTTAGTCTACGAGCAGTACTTC. Amino acid sequence: CASSQTTSGLVYEQYF.

This clonotype was detected many times. The V call is TRBV28, the J call TRBJ2-7; no definite D call. Germline values: CDR1 MDHEN, CDR2 SYDVKM. The ends were cut back, 7 bases at V and 4 bases at J, with 14 bases in the middle. CDR3 length equals 13 residues. CDR3 protein: CASNRSLLYEQYF. As DNA, the CDR3 is TGTGCCAGCAACAGATCGCTTTTATACGAGCAGTACTTC.

This clonotype was counted ten times or more. V and J are TRBV28 and TRBJ2-1; a possible D gene is TRBD1 (5 bases). The germline gives CDR1 MDHEN, CDR2 SYDVKM. The CDR3 totals 14 residues. V was clipped by 6 bases and J by 4 bases, with 13 bases between them. The CDR3 region is CASRLRQTYNEQFF. The CDR3 DNA is TGTGCCAGCAGACTTCGACAGACATACAATGAGCAGTTCTTC.

At least ten counts were recorded for this clonotype. This chain links TRBV20-1 with TRBJ2-1, with D tentatively TRBD2 (5 bases). This CDR3 is 14 amino acids long. Trimming left V 6 bases short and J 3 bases short, with 15 bases between. CDR1 and CDR2 (germline): DFQATT, SNEGSKA (reference sequence). The CDR3 DNA sequence: TGCAGTGCGCATCAGGACTTGTTCTACAATGAGCAGTTCTTC. Amino acids: CSAHQDLFYNEQFF.

This clonotype was recorded many times. V gene TRBV11-2 combines with J gene TRBJ1-3; unclear D gene. Per the germline V gene, CDR1 is SGHAT and CDR2 is FQNNGV. V was cut by 5 bases and J by 0 bases, with 8 bases left in between. This CDR3 has 14 residues. In DNA, the CDR3 is TGTGCCAGCAGCCCGACCCTCTCTGGAAACACCATATATTTT. Its translation: CASSPTLSGNTIYF.

This clonotype was recorded a few times. The chain combines TRBV19 with TRBJ2-2; TRBD2 is a possible D gene (6 bases). With 9 bases removed from V and 3 bases from J, the gap between germline ends came to 14 bases. The V gene's germline CDR1 is LNHDA and CDR2 SQIVND (reference sequence). The CDR3 length is 14 residues. The CDR3 coding sequence is TGTGCCAGCCGCATGGGAGGAGACACCGGGGAGCTGTTTTTT. Amino acid sequence: CASRMGGDTGELFF.

This clonotype has ten or more counts. In DNA form, the CDR3 reads TGTGCCAGCTCGGAGCGGGGGTACTCCTACGAGCAGTACTTC. Encoded protein: CASSERGYSYEQYF. V is TRBV4-2 and J is TRBJ2-7, with 8 bases lining up with TRBD2. V lost 8 bases, J lost 0 bases, and 6 bases stayed unmatched. Germline CDR1 LGHNA, CDR2 YNFKEQ. The CDR3 length is 14 residues.

This clonotype was counted ten times or more. The chain couples TRBV2 to TRBJ2-1, with D possibly called TRBD1 or TRBD2 (6 bases each). Germline-derived CDR1 and CDR2 are SNHLY and FYNNEI. The CDR3 totals 15 residues. The ends were cut back, 2 bases at V and 10 bases at J, with 18 bases in the middle. CDR3 DNA sequence: TGTGCCAGCAGTGAAAGGGGGGCAGGGTTAGGCGAGCAGTTCTTC. Protein sequence: CASSERGAGLGEQFF.

This rearrangement joins TRBV15 to TRBJ2-3, with 8 positions matching TRBD2. The CDR3 extends over 15 amino acids. V shed 3 bases and J 4 bases; nucleotides not matched to a gene: 6. The germline V gene encodes CDR1 LNHNV and CDR2 YYDKDF (reference sequence). The CDR3 sequence is CATSRAGGRADTQYF. The CDR3 DNA reads TGTGCCACCAGCAGGGCGGGAGGACGGGCAGATACGCAGTATTTT.

This clonotype appeared many times. The chain couples TRBV27 to TRBJ1-2; the D gene is possibly TRBD1 (5 bases). CDR3 length equals 12 residues. Germline CDR1 reads MNHEY; CDR2 reads SMNVEV (reference sequence). V shed 7 bases and J shed 4 bases, with 10 bases lying between them. The CDR3, as DNA: TGTGCCAGCAAATCCGGGACCTATGGCTACACCTTC. It translates to CASKSGTYGYTF.

The chain couples TRBV5-1 to TRBJ2-2, with 11 positions matching TRBD2. Germline V lookup: CDR1 SGHRS, CDR2 YFSETQ. The CDR3 is 18 amino acids. The V and J ends lost 4 bases and 3 bases, in that order; junction bases with no gene match: 11. The CDR3 DNA reads TGCGCCAGCAGCCCCACAAGACTAGCGGGATGGTACACCGGGGAGCTGTTTTTT. Residues: CASSPTRLAGWYTGELFF.

The sample holds many counts of this clonotype. The chain carries TRBV3-1 and TRBJ1-5, with D perhaps TRBD1 (5 bases). This CDR3 is 16 amino acids long. Trimming left V 4 bases short and J 4 bases short, with 17 bases between. Germline V gene data show CDR1 as LGHDT and CDR2 as YNNKEL (reference sequence). The CDR3 nucleotides read TGTGCCAGCAGCCGCTTCCCGAAGGGGCTTAATCAGCCCCAGCATTTT. Its translation: CASSRFPKGLNQPQHF.

This clonotype was observed a handful of times. This chain connects TRBV12-3 or TRBV12-4 to TRBJ2-4; no definite D call. Deletions cut 3 bases from V and 1 base from J, with 7 bases between. This CDR3 has 14 amino acids. The CDR3 nucleotides read TGTGCCAGCAGTTTTGTAGAGGCCAAAAACATTCAGTACTTC. It translates to CASSFVEAKNIQYF.

This clonotype was observed at least ten times. The chain is built from TRBV7-8 and TRBJ1-6; maybe TRBD1 (5 bases). V lost 5 bases, J lost 6 bases, and 14 bases lay in between. The CDR3 length is 15 residues. Germline CDR1 and CDR2: SGHVS and FQNEAQ. CDR3 bases: TGTGCCAGCAGCGGCCGGGACGGACTTAATTCACCCCTCCACTTT. Translation: CASSGRDGLNSPLHF.

This chain joins TRBV2 and TRBJ2-3, with 12 nucleotides matching TRBD2. Germline CDR1 and CDR2: SNHLY and FYNNEI. Trimming cost V 0 bases and J 5 bases; bases outside gene matches: 9. CDR3 length: 18 amino acids. The CDR3, as DNA: TGTGCCAGCAGTGAAGCGTTACTAGCGGGAGGAGGGGGAGATACGCAGTATTTT. It yields the protein CASSEALLAGGGGDTQYF.

This clonotype showed up many times. Relative to the germline gene, one junction end is altered; a read error may explain this. DNA for the CDR3: TGTGCCAGCAGCCACATGAACACTGAAGCTTCCTTT. Translated, it gives CASSHMNTEASF. The J gene is TRBJ1-1, the V gene TRBV3-1; D unclear. The CDR3 runs 12 residues. From germline, CDR1 is LGHDT and CDR2 YNNKEL (reference sequence).

This clonotype was found a few times. CDR3 sequence reads: CATSEDTPFSETQYF. The CDR3, as DNA: TGTGCCACCAGTGAGGACACTCCCTTTTCGGAGACCCAGTACTTC. The chain links TRBV24-1 to TRBJ2-5, with a possible D match to TRBD1 (5 bases). This CDR3 contains 15 residues. Trimming took off 4 bases at V and 5 bases at J, with 16 bases between the two ends. Germline V gene data show CDR1 as KGHDR and CDR2 as SFDVKD.

The chain carries TRBV5-4 and TRBJ2-1; 15 positions agree with TRBD2. This CDR3 is 14 amino acids long. V dropped 1 base and J dropped 15; count of bases not matched to a gene: 5. Germline assignment: CDR1 SGHNT and CDR2 YYREEE (reference sequence). CDR3 DNA: TGTGCCAGCAGCTTGATTGGGACTAGCGGGAGGCCGTTCTTC. The encoded protein is CASSLIGTSGRPFF.

This clonotype was seen only a few times. The chain couples TRBV5-1 to TRBJ2-5, with unresolved D. The length of the CDR3 is 15 residues. Trimming pared 4 bases from V and 2 bases from J, leaving 15 bases between. Germline V lookup: CDR1 SGHRS, CDR2 YFSETQ. CDR3 sequence reads: CASSQDTGRQETQYF. The DNA of the CDR3 is TGCGCCAGCAGCCAAGACACCGGAAGACAAGAGACCCAGTACTTC.

The chain uses TRBV6-5 and TRBJ1-1; a weak D match, TRBD1 (5 bases). The germline V gene encodes CDR1 MNHEY and CDR2 SVGAGI. The CDR3 runs 15 residues. The V gene lost 1 base and the J gene lost 4 bases, with 13 bases spanning the gap. DNA for the CDR3: TGTGCCAGCAGTTACTTTCCCGGGGGTAGCACTGAAGCTTTCTTT. Encoded protein: CASSYFPGGSTEAFF.

This rearrangement joins TRBV30 to TRBJ2-5; 9 bases align to TRBD1. V lost 5 bases and J lost 8; bases outside the gene matches: 9. The germline CDR1 and CDR2 sequences are GTSNPN and SVGIG (reference sequence). The CDR3 contains 13 residues. CDR3 sequence: CAWAGQGGDTQYF. The CDR3 nucleotides are TGTGCCTGGGCGGGACAGGGCGGTGACACCCAGTACTTC.

This chain joins TRBV9 and TRBJ2-1; D remains unclear. The CDR3 is 14 residues long. Germline V lookup: CDR1 SGDLS, CDR2 YYNGEE. Trimming stripped 2 bases from V and 1 base from J, with 7 bases between. CDR3 coding DNA: TGTGCCAGCAGCGTTGAACATTCCTACAATGAGCAGTTCTTC. Residues: CASSVEHSYNEQFF.

V usage is TRBV11-2 and J usage is TRBJ2-7; D is tentatively TRBD1 or TRBD2 (5 bases each). Trimming stripped 7 bases from V and 5 bases from J, with 15 bases between. The CDR3 covers 13 residues. The V gene's germline CDR1 is SGHAT and CDR2 FQNNGV. The CDR3 DNA sequence: TGTGCCAGCAAATCGGGACCCCTGGACGAGCAGTACTTC. This codes for CASKSGPLDEQYF.

This clonotype was found a few times. This chain joins TRBV20-1 and TRBJ1-5; D is perhaps TRBD1 (5 bases). Germline-derived CDR1 and CDR2 are DFQATT and SNEGSKA (reference sequence). This CDR3 is built from 14 residues. The V end was cut by 2 bases, the J end by 1 base, with 9 bases between. CDR3: CSARSGTSNQPQHF. The CDR3 DNA follows: TGCAGTGCTAGATCCGGGACGAGCAATCAGCCCCAGCATTTT.

V and J are TRBV10-1 and TRBJ2-3; D is tentatively TRBD1 or TRBD2 (5 bases each). The CDR3 contains 13 residues. Germline assignment: CDR1 WNHNN and CDR2 SYGVQD (reference sequence). V was pared by 5 bases and J by 6 bases, with 12 bases between. In DNA form, the CDR3 reads TGCGCCAGCAGTACCGGGACGTCGGATACGCAGTATTTT. This translates into CASSTGTSDTQYF.

This clonotype was seen many times. The chain recombines TRBV25-1 with TRBJ2-1, with D perhaps matching TRBD1 (10 bases). Trimming stripped 4 bases from V and 9 bases from J, with 31 bases between. CDR1 is MGHDK, CDR2 SYGVNS, per germline. The CDR3 is made up of 19 amino acids. Here the CDR3 DNA reads TGTGCCAGCAGTGCCCCTCCGGGACAGGGGTCTAGCGGGACGGTTGAGCAGTTCTTC. Translating gives CASSAPPGQGSSGTVEQFF.

This clonotype was detected a few times. The CDR3 reads CSVASTGNTIYF. The CDR3, as DNA: TGCAGCGTTGCCTCAACTGGAAACACCATATATTTT. The chain uses TRBV29-1 and TRBJ1-3; D call uncertain. CDR1 SQVTM and CDR2 ANQGSEA come from the germline V gene. The CDR3 loop spans 12 amino acids. V lost 4 bases, J lost 2 bases, and 6 bases lay in between.

This clonotype was seen a few times. V is TRBV14 and J is TRBJ2-3; D possibly corresponds to TRBD2 (6 bases). The V gene lost 6 bases and the J gene lost 0 bases, with 13 bases spanning the gap. The germline CDR1 and CDR2 sequences are SGHDN and FVKESK. The CDR3 has 15 amino acids. CDR3 amino acids: CASRKLATSTDTQYF. DNA of the CDR3: TGTGCCAGCAGGAAGCTAGCGACAAGCACAGATACGCAGTATTTT.